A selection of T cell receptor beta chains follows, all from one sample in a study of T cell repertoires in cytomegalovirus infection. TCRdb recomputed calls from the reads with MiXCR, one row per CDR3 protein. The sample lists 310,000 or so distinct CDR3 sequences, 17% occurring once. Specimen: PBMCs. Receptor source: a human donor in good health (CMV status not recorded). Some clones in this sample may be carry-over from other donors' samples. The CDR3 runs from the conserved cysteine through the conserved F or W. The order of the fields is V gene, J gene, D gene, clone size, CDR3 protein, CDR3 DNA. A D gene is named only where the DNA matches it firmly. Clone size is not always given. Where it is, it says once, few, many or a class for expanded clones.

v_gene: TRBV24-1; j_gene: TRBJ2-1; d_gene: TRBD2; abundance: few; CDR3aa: CATSDFGASGVFEQFF; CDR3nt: TGTGCCACCAGTGATTTTGGGGCTAGCGGGGTTTTCGAGCAGTTCTTC
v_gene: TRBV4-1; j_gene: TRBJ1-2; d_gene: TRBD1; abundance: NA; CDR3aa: CASSNRGKGYGYTF; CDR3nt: TGCGCCAGCAGCAACAGGGGGAAGGGCTATGGCTACACCTTC
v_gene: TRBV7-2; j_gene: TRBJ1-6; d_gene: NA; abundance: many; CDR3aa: CASSGTPGRSPLHF; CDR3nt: TGTGCCAGCAGCGGGACACCGGGGCGTTCACCCCTCCACTTT
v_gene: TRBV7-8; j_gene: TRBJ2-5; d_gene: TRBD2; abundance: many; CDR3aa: CASSSLGLAGPPGQETQYF; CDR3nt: TGTGCCAGCAGCTCATTGGGACTAGCGGGGCCACCGGGGCAAGAGACCCAGTACTTC
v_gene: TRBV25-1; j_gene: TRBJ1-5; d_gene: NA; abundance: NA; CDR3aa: CASSESRDQPQHF; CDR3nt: TGTGCCAGCAGTGAATCTCGAGATCAGCCCCAGCATTTT
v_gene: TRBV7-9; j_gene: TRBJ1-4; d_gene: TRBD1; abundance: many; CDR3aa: CASSLGQPGDEKLFF; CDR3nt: TGTGCCAGCAGCTTGGGACAGCCGGGTGATGAAAAACTGTTTTTT
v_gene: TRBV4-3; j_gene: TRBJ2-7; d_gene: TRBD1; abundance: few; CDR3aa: CASSQGIDRGTYEQYF; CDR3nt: TGCGCCAGCAGCCAGGGCATCGACAGGGGGACTTACGAGCAGTACTTC
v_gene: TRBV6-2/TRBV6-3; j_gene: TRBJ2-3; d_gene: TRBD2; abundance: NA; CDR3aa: CTSRGGGIADTQYF; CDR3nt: TGTACCAGCCGGGGCGGGGGGATCGCAGATACGCAGTATTTT
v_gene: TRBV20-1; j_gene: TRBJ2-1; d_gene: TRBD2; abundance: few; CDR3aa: CSAPRGGHYNEQFF; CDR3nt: TGCAGTGCCCCACGGGGGGGCCACTACAATGAGCAGTTCTTC
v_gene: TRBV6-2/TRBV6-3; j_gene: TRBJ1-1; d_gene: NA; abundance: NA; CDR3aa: CASSYSGGRALNTEAFF; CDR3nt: TGTGCCAGCAGTTACTCCGGTGGCAGGGCGCTGAACACTGAAGCTTTCTTT
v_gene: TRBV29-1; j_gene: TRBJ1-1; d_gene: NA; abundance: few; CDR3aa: CSGAPDGNTEAFF; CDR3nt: TGCAGCGGTGCCCCGGACGGGAACACTGAAGCTTTCTTT
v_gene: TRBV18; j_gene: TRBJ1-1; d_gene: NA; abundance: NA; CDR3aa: CASSPSEGIAEAFF; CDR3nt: TGTGCCAGCTCACCAAGTGAGGGGATCGCTGAAGCTTTCTTT
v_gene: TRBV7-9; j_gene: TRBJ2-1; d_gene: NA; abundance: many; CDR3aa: CASSLVLNEQFF; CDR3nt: TGTGCCAGCAGCTTAGTTTTGAATGAGCAGTTCTTC
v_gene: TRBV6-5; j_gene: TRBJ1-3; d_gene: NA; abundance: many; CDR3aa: CASSYFPTGAQNTIYF; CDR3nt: TGTGCCAGCAGTTACTTCCCGACGGGGGCACAAAACACCATATATTTT
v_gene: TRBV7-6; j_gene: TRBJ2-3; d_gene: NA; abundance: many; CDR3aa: CASSLSTTASTDTQYF; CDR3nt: TGTGCCAGCAGCCTATCGACAACGGCTAGCACAGATACGCAGTATTTT
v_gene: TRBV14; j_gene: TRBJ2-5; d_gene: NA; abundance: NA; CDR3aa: CASSHPLRDKQETQYF; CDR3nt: TGTGCCAGCAGCCATCCCCTCCGGGACAAGCAAGAGACCCAGTACTTC
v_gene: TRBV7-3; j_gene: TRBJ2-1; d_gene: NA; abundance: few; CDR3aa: CASSPPSGEQFF; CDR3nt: TGTGCCAGCAGCCCGCCCAGCGGTGAGCAGTTCTTC
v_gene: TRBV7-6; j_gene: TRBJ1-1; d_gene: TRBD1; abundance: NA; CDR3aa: CASSPSRIRQGYTEAFF; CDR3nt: TGTGCCAGCAGCCCCTCTCGGATCCGACAGGGGTACACTGAAGCTTTCTTT
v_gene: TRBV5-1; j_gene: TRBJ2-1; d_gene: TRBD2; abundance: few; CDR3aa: CASSLEYRGGPGNEQFF; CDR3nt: TGCGCCAGCAGCTTGGAATATCGGGGGGGGCCGGGCAATGAGCAGTTCTTC
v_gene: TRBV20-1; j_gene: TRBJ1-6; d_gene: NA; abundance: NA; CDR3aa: CSATKGAIGGIPSALHF; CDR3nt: TGCAGTGCAACCAAAGGGGCCATAGGGGGAATTCCTTCGGCCCTCCACTTT
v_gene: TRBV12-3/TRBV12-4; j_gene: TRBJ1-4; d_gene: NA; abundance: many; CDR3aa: CASSLIGSTNEKLFF; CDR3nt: TGTGCCAGCAGTTTGATAGGGTCAACTAATGAAAAACTGTTTTTT
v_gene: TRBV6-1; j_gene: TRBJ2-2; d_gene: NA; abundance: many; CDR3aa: CASSSGWSPNTGELFF; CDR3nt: TGTGCCAGCAGTTCCGGCTGGAGCCCGAACACCGGGGAGCTGTTTTTT
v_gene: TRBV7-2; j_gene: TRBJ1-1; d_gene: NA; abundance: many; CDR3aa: CASSRGGRMAEAFF; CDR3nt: TGTGCCAGCAGCCGCGGGGGAAGGATGGCTGAAGCTTTCTTT
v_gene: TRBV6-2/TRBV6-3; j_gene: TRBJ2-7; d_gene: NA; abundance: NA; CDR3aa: CASRRDHSYEQYF; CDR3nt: TGTGCCAGCAGAAGGGACCACTCCTACGAGCAGTACTTC
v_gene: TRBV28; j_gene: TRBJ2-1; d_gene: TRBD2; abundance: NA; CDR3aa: CASSLAGGKHNEQFF; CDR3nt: TGTGCCAGCAGCTTAGCGGGGGGCAAGCACAATGAGCAGTTCTTC
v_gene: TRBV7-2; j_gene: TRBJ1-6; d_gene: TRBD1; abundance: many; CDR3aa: CASSMDRGNSPLHF; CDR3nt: TGTGCCAGCAGCATGGACAGGGGTAATTCACCCCTCCACTTT
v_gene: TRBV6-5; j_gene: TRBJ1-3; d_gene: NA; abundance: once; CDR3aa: CASSREGFSGNTIYF; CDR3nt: TGTGCCAGCAGTCGGGAGGGATTTTCTGGAAACACCATATATTTT
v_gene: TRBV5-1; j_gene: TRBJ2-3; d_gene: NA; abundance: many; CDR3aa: CASNPLVGGATDTQYF; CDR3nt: TGCGCCAGCAACCCCCTCGTTGGGGGCGCCACAGATACGCAGTATTTT
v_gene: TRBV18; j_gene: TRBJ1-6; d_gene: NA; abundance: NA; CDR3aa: CASSQAPGQNSPLHF; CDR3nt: TGTGCCAGCTCACAGGCCCCAGGTCAAAATTCACCCCTCCACTTT
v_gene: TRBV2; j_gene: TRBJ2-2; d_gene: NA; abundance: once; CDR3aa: CASSEMGPLNTGELFF; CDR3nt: TGTGCCAGCAGTGAGATGGGACCGCTGAACACCGGGGAGCTGTTTTTT
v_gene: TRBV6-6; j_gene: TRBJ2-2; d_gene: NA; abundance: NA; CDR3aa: CASRGTERTTGELFF; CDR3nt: TGTGCCAGCAGGGGCACAGAGAGGACCACCGGGGAGCTGTTTTTT
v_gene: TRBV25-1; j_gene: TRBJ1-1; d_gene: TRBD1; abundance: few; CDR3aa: CASSEYYPGQGNTEAFF; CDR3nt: TGTGCCAGCAGTGAATATTATCCTGGACAGGGCAACACTGAAGCTTTCTTT
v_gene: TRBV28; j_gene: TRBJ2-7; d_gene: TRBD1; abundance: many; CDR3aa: CASSYPTGRNEQYF; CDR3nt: TGTGCCAGCAGTTACCCGACAGGGCGCAACGAGCAGTACTTC
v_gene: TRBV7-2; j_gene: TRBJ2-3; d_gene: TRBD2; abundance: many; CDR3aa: CASSLERGISDTQYF; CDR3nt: TGTGCCAGCAGCTTAGAGCGGGGGATATCAGATACGCAGTATTTT
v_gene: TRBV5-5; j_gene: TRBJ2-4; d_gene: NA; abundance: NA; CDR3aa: CASSLSGTRESLAKNIQYF; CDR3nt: TGTGCCAGCAGCTTGAGTGGGACCAGGGAATCTCTGGCCAAAAACATTCAGTACTTC
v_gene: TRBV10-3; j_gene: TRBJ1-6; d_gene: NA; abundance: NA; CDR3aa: CAIREGLSVPLHF; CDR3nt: TGTGCCATCAGGGAGGGGCTCTCCGTACCCCTCCACTTT
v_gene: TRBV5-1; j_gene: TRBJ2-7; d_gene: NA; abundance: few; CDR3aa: CASSPAGNLYEQYF; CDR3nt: TGCGCCAGCAGCCCGGCCGGGAACCTATACGAGCAGTACTTC
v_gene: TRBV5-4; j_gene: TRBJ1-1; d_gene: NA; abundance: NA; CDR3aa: CASSLAVIGRFGTEAFF; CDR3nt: TGTGCCAGCAGCTTGGCCGTTATTGGCAGGTTCGGCACTGAAGCTTTCTTT
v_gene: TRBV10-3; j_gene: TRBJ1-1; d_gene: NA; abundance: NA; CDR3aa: CAISESRGMNTEAFF; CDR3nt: TGTGCCATCAGTGAATCGAGGGGGATGAACACTGAAGCTTTCTTT
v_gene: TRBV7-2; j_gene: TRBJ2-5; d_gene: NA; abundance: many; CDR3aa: CASSLDPYQETQYF; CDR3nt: TGTGCCAGCAGCTTAGATCCCTACCAAGAGACCCAGTACTTC
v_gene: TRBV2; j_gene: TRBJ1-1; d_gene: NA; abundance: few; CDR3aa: CASSDDRSKAFF; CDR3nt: TGTGCCAGCAGTGATGACAGAAGTAAAGCTTTCTTT
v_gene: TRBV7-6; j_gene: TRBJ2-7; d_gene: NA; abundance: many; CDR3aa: CASSPREMAYEQYF; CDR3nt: TGTGCCAGCAGCCCGCGTGAGATGGCCTACGAGCAGTACTTC
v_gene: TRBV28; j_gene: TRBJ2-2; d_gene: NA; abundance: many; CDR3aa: CASSLVGQANTGELFF; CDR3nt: TGTGCCAGCAGTTTAGTAGGGCAGGCGAACACCGGGGAGCTGTTTTTT
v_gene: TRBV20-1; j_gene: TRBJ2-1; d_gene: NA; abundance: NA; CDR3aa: CSARDLIVGDYNEQFF; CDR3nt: TGCAGTGCTAGGGACCTAATCGTGGGGGACTACAATGAGCAGTTCTTC
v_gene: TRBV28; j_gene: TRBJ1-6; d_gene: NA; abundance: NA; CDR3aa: CASSTGEGHSPLHF; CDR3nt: TGTGCCAGCAGTACCGGGGAGGGCCATTCACCCCTCCACTTT
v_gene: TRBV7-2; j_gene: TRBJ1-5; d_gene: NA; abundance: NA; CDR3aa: CASSLNGQGHGQPQHF; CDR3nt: TGTGCCAGCAGCTTAAATGGGCAGGGACACGGGCAGCCCCAGCATTTT
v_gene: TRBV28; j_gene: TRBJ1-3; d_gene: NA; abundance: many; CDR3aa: CASEPSDRLPSGNTIYF; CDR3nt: TGTGCCAGCGAACCGTCCGACAGACTACCCTCTGGAAACACCATATATTTT
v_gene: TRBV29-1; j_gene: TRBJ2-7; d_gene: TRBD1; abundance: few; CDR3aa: CSGVTGGLPYEQYF; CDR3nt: TGCAGCGGCGTAACAGGGGGCCTCCCCTACGAGCAGTACTTC
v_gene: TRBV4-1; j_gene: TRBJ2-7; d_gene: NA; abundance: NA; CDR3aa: CASSQEWTVSSYEQYF; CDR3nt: TGCGCCAGCAGCCAAGAGTGGACAGTCTCTTCCTACGAGCAGTACTTC
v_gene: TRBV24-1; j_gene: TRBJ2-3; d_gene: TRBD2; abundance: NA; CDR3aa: CATSDGGLAATDTQYF; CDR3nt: TGTGCCACCAGTGATGGGGGACTAGCGGCCACCGATACGCAGTATTTT
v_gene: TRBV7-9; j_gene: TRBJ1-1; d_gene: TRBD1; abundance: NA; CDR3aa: CASSEPTGARLTEAFF; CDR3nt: TGTGCCAGCAGCGAGCCAACAGGGGCGCGTTTAACTGAAGCTTTCTTT